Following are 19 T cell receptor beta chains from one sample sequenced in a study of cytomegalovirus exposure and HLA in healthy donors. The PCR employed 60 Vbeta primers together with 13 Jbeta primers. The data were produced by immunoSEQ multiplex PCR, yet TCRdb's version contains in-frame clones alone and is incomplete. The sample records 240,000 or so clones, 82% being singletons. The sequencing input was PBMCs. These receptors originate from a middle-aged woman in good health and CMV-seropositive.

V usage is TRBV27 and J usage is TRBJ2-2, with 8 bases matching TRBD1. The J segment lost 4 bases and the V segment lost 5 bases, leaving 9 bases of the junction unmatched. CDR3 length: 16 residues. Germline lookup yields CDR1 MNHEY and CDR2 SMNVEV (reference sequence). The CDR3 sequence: CASSLRTGRGTGELFF. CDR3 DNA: TGTGCCAGCAGTCTCCGGACAGGGCGAGGCACCGGGGAGCTGTTTTTT.

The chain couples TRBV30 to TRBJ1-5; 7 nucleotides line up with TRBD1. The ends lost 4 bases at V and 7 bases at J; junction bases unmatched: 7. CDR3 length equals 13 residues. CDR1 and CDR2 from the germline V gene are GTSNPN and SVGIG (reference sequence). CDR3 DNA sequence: TGTGCCTGGACTACAGGGGATCAGCAGCCCCAGCATTTT. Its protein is CAWTTGDQQPQHF.

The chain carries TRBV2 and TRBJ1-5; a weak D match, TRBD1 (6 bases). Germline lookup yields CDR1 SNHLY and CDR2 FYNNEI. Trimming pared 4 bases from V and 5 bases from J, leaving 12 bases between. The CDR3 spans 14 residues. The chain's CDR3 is CASSVGATDQPQHF. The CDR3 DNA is TGTGCCAGCAGTGTGGGGGCCACCGATCAGCCCCAGCATTTT.

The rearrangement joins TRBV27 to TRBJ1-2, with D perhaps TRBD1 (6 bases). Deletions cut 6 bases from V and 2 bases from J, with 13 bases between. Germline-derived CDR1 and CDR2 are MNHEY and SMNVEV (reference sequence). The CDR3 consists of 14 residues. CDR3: CASRPDSLNYGYTF. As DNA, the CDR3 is TGTGCCAGCAGGCCGGACAGCTTGAACTATGGCTACACCTTC.

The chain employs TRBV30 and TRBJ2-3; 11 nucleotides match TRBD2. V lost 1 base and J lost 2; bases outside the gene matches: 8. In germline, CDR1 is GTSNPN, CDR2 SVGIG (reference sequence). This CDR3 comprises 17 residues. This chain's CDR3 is CAWSGTTSGAHTDTQYF. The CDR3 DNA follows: TGTGCCTGGAGTGGGACGACTAGCGGGGCCCACACAGATACGCAGTATTTT.

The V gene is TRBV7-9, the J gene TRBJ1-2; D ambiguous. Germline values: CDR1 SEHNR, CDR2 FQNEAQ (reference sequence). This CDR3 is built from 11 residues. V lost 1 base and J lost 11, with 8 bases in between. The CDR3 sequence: CASSLDAVYTF. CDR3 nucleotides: TGTGCCAGCAGCTTAGACGCGGTTTACACCTTC.

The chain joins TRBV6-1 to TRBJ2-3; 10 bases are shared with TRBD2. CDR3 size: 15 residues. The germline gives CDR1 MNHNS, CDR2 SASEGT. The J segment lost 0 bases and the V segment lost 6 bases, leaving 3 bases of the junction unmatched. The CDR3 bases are TGTGCCAGCAGCGTGACTAGCGGGAGCACAGATACGCAGTATTTT. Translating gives CASSVTSGSTDTQYF.

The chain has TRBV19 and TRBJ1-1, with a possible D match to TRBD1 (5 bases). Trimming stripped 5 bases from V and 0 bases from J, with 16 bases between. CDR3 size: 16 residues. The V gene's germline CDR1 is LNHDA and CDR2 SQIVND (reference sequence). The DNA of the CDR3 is TGTGCCAGTAGTCCATGGACACACCGAATGAACACTGAAGCTTTCTTT. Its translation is CASSPWTHRMNTEAFF.

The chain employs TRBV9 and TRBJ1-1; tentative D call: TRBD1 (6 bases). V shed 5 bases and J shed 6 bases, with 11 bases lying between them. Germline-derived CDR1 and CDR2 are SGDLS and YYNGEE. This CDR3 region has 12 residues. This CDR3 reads CASREGVSEAFF. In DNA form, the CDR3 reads TGTGCCAGCAGAGAGGGGGTATCTGAAGCTTTCTTT. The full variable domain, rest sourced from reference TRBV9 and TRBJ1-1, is DSGVTQTPKHLITATGQRVTLRCSPRSGDLSVYWYQQSLDQGLQFLIQYYNGEERAKGNILERFSAQQFPDLHSELNLSSLELGDSALYFCASREGVSEAFFGQGTRLTVV.

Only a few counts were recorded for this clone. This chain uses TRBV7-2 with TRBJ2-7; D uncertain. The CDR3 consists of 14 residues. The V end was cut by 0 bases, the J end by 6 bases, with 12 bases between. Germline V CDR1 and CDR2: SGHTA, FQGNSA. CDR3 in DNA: TGTGCCAGCAGCTTAGCGCTGATGCCCGGCGAGCAGTACTTC. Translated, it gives CASSLALMPGEQYF.

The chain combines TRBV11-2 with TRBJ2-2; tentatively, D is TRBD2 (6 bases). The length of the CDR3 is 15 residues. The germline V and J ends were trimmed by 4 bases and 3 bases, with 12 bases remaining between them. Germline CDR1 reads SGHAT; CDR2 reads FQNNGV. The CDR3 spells CASSSTGTYTGELFF. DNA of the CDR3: TGTGCCAGCAGCTCTACCGGGACTTACACCGGGGAGCTGTTTTTT. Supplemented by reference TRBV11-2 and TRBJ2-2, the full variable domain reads EAGVAQSPRYKIIEKRQSVAFWCNPISGHATLYWYQQILGQGPKLLIQFQNNGVVDDSQLPKDRFSAERLKGVDSTLKIQPAKLEDSAVYLCASSSTGTYTGELFFGEGSRLTVL.

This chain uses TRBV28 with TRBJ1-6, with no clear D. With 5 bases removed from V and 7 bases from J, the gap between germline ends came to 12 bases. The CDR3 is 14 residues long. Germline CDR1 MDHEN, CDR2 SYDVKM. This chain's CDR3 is CASSQPGRNSPLHF. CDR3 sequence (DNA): TGTGCCAGCAGTCAACCGGGGAGGAATTCACCCCTCCACTTT. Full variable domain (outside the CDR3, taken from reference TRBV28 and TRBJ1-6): DVKVTQSSRYLVKRTGEKVFLECVQDMDHENMFWYRQDPGLGLRLIYFSYDVKMKEKGDIPEGYSVSREKKERFSLILESASTNQTSMYLCASSQPGRNSPLHFGNGTRLTVT.

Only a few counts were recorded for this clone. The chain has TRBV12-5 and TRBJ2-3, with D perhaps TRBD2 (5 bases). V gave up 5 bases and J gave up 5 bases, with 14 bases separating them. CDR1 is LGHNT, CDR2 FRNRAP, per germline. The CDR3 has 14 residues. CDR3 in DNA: TGTGCTAGTGGTGGTAGCGCTGAATTAGATACGCAGTATTTT. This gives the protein CASGGSAELDTQYF.

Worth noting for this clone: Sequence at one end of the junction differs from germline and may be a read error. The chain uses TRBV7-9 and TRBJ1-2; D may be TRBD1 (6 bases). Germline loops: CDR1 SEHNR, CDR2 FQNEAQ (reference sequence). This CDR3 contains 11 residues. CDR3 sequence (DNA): TGTTCCAGCAGCAATACCGGGACAAGCACCTTC. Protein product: CSSSNTGTSTF.

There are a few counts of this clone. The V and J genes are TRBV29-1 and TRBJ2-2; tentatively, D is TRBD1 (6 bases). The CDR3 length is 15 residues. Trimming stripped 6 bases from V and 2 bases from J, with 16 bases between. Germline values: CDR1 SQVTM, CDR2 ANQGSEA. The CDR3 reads CSVDIWGRNTGELFF. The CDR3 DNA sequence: TGCAGCGTAGACATTTGGGGGCGAAACACCGGGGAGCTGTTTTTT.

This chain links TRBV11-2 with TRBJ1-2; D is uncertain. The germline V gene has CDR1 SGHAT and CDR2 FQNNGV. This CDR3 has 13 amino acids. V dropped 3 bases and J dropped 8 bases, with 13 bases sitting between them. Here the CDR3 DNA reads TGTGCCAGCAGCTTCCGGGGAATCGGAGGCTACACCTTC. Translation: CASSFRGIGGYTF.

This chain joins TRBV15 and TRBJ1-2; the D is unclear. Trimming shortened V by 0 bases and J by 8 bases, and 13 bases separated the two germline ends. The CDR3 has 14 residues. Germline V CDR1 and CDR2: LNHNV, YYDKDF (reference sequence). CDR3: CATSRDAGNEGYTF. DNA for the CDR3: TGTGCCACCAGCAGAGATGCGGGGAATGAAGGCTACACCTTC.

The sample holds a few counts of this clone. CDR3: CASSEERGYQPQHF. The DNA for the CDR3 is TGTGCCAGCAGTGAAGAACGGGGTTATCAGCCCCAGCATTTT. The chain couples TRBV2 to TRBJ1-5; D call uncertain. From germline, CDR1 is SNHLY and CDR2 FYNNEI. This CDR3 is 14 amino acids long. V was cut by 1 base and J by 5 bases, with 9 bases left in between.

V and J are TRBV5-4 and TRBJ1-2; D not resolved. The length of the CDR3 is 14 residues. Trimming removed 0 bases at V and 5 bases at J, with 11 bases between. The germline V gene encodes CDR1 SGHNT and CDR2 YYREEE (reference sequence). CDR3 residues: CASSLDGELYGYTF. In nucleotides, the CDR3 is TGTGCCAGCAGCTTGGACGGGGAGTTGTATGGCTACACCTTC.